The sample holds a few counts of the clone carrying this TCR beta chain. The use of a sample-barcoded 5' primer and a J-beta primer mix characterized a second PCR of about 6 to 12 cycles. TCRdb reprocessed the 5' RACE reads with MiXCR, giving one entry per CDR3 protein. Of around 1,500,000 distinct CDR3 sequences detected, 42% appear once; the ten largest clones hold around 8%. Isolating PBMCs gave at least 7 million of these cells per sample. The data are from a study of blood T cells in healthy people across ages. Germline CDR1 and CDR2: DFQATT and SNEGSKA (reference sequence). Trimming removed 6 bases at V and 5 bases at J, with 17 bases between. This CDR3 comprises 13 residues.

This receptor was obtained from a woman between 18 and 29 years old in good health. The V call is TRBV20-1, the J call TRBJ2-7; D is perhaps TRBD1 (6 bases). What was sequenced was blood. CDR3 DNA: TGCAGTGCGAATGCCCCACAGGGTGACGAGCAGTACTTC. It codes for CSANAPQGDEQYF.